This T cell receptor beta chain was documented in a study of blood T cell repertoires in COVID-19. Study-level information: The origin of the acute and convalescent COVID-19 samples was the United States, Italy and Spain.

The CDR3 runs 17 residues. CDR1 and CDR2 from the germline V gene are KGHSH and LQKENI. The germline V and J ends were trimmed by 2 bases and 2 bases, with 13 bases remaining between them. Sequenced by immunoSEQ multiplex PCR; TCRdb stores in-frame clones only, minus some. The data hold 250,000 or so clones, with roughly four fifths observed a single time. This clone was recorded only once. The J gene is TRBJ2-6, the V gene TRBV18; possibly TRBD1 for D (6 bases). The sequence was collected from an elderly man with acute or convalescent COVID-19. The sequenced sample was peripheral blood. The CDR3 DNA follows: TGTGCCAGCTCACCAAGGGGGACGCGAACTGGGGCCAACGTCCTGACTTTC. This encodes CASSPRGTRTGANVLTF.